This TCR beta chain was captured in a study of cytotoxic CD8 clonotypes in ibrutinib-treated CLL. Study summary: The cohort had 10 to 12 relapsed/refractory and around 14 treatment-naive patients, some 17 IGHV unmutated.

This clone appeared many times. The antigen is not known. The study, taken as a whole, reports: Age-matched healthy donor levels were exceeded by baseline clonality, which tracked circulating CD8+ T-cell counts.

In germline, CDR1 is SGHRS, CDR2 YFSETQ. The V end was cut by 4 bases, the J end by 0 bases, with 7 bases between. The length of the CDR3 is 14 residues. The intended depth for sequencing was 1 in 200,000 to 1 in 1 million T cells. Using immunoSEQ multiplex PCR, the repertoire was profiled, and TCRdb retains in-frame clones only, with some absent. The sample records more than 85,000 clones, 60% to 80% being singletons. The chain links TRBV5-1 to TRBJ1-4; no clear D gene. This receptor was taken from a human donor with chronic lymphocytic leukemia. The sequences come from PBMCs, collected after 24 months of ibrutinib treatment. In DNA, the CDR3 is TGCGCCAGCAGCCAGGACGCAACTAATGAAAAACTGTTTTTT. Amino acids: CASSQDATNEKLFF.